The T cell receptor (beta chain) described here comes from a study of T cell repertoires in cytomegalovirus infection (dated by TCRdb to between 2018 and 2020). For the wider study: Alongside well-studied HLA-B-restricted epitopes, the peptide stimulations were aimed at recently identified HLA-C-restricted CMV epitopes, whose presentation resists viral immunomodulation. Donor HLA type was relevant to the analysis, because carriage of CMV infection together with the matching HLA type was indicated by public TCR beta signatures. Overall study outcomes, separate from this receptor: In both this cohort and an independent roughly 400-donor cohort, the cumulative frequency of public TCR beta family members distinguished carriers of CMV infection plus the relevant HLA type. The ex vivo response was dominated by HLA-C-restricted CMV-specific TCR beta clonotypes, and the single most frequent clonotype in two of eight donors was supplied by these HLA-C-restricted clonotypes.

Sequences MNHEY (CDR1) and SVGEGT (CDR2) are obtained from the germline V gene. Trimming removed 2 bases from V and 0 bases from J; the gene matches leave 1 base unexplained. The CDR3 starts with the cysteine, ends with the phenylalanine, and has 15 residues. Just CDR3 DNA is preserved here, 45 bases in frame from base 1. Sequencing was performed on an Illumina HiSeq 1500. Clones were called with MiXCR by TCRdb after fastp trimmed the public reads at Q25, and only in-frame beta chains were retained. Duplicate CDR3 protein sequences are folded into a single record with the most common DNA and genes. The sample profile shows about 900,000 distinct CDR3 sequences; around 30% of them were found once. The ten largest account for around 15% of the sample. This clonotype turned up a few times. Its target antigen remains unknown. Per-base qualities were not stored, and no clone one base away is much larger.

Read against the paper, the sample's treatment or condition label means: in vitro stimulation with specific CMV peptide epitopes to enrich CMV-specific T cells. The sequences come from cultured CD8+ T cells from PBMCs, collected from culture after CMV antigen stimulation. The chain is made from TRBV6-2 or TRBV6-3 and TRBJ2-1; 7 of the junction bases match TRBD1. The clonotype comes from a human donor in good health (CMV status not recorded). Some clones in this sample may be carry-over from other donors' samples. The CDR3 reads CASSYKGASYNEQFF. The nucleotide sequence reads as follows: TGTGCCAGCAGTTACAAGGGGGCCTCCTACAATGAGCAGTTCTTC.